This entry features one T cell receptor beta chain sequence. Germline CDR1 and CDR2: KGHDR and SFDVKD. This CDR3 is 17 amino acids long. V was pared by 4 bases and J by 0 bases, with 8 bases of the junction left unmatched. These data originate in a study of blood T cell repertoires in COVID-19. Study-level information: The samples span acute and convalescent COVID-19 from the United States, Italy and Spain.

Assay used: immunoSEQ multiplex PCR; TCRdb lists only in-frame clones, some missing. This sample has around 70,000 clones; around 75% occur once, and the top ten carry 21%. The sequenced sample was peripheral blood. The sequence derives from a man in his sixties or seventies with acute or convalescent COVID-19. The rearrangement links TRBV24-1 to TRBJ2-1, with TRBD2 identical over 7 bases. The CDR3 DNA reads as TGTGCCACCAGTGACATGTGGGGAGGGTCCTCCTACAATGAGCAGTTCTTC. Translated, it gives CATSDMWGGSSYNEQFF.